The 6 T cell receptor beta chains given below trace back to one sample, sequenced in a study of blood T cell repertoires in COVID-19. Clones were read by immunoSEQ multiplex PCR, and TCRdb kept only the in-frame ones, dropping some. Found here are fewer than 130,000 clones, approximately 62% of them singletons; the top ten hold less than 6.5%. Sequenced material: peripheral blood. The receptors here all came from a man older than 75 with acute or convalescent COVID-19.

J is TRBJ1-1 and V is TRBV4-2, with TRBD1 as a possible D gene (6 bases). CDR3 size: 13 residues. Germline V lookup: CDR1 LGHNA, CDR2 YNFKEQ. Trimming stripped 4 bases from V and 1 base from J, with 7 bases between. CDR3 in DNA: TGTGCCAGCAGCCTGGGACAGAACACTGAAGCTTTCTTT. Protein product: CASSLGQNTEAFF.

This sequence joins TRBV19 and TRBJ1-5; D is ambiguous. The ends were cut back, 8 bases at V and 7 bases at J, with 12 bases in the middle. Germline lookup yields CDR1 LNHDA and CDR2 SQIVND (reference sequence). The CDR3 spans 12 residues. The CDR3 DNA reads as TGTGCCAGTGCGGACTTGGGGCAGCCCCAGCATTTT. Encoded protein: CASADLGQPQHF. Filled out from reference TRBV19 and TRBJ1-5, the complete variable domain reads DGGITQSPKYLFRKEGQNVTLSCEQNLNHDAMYWYRQDPGQGLRLIYYSQIVNDFQKGDIAEGYSVSREKKESFPLTVTSAQKNPTAFYLCASADLGQPQHFGDGTRLSIL.

The chain couples TRBV5-8 to TRBJ1-2; D is uncertain. Germline CDR1 and CDR2: SGHTS and YDEGEE. Trimming left V 0 bases short and J 1 base short, with 7 bases between. The CDR3 runs to 14 residues. CDR3 region: CASSLAASNYGYTF. In DNA, the CDR3 is TGTGCCAGCAGCTTGGCCGCCAGTAACTATGGCTACACCTTC.

The V and J genes are TRBV18 and TRBJ1-3; TRBD1 might be the D (5 bases). The ends were cut back, 2 bases at V and 0 bases at J, with 20 bases in the middle. The CDR3 is 19 residues long. Germline-derived CDR1 and CDR2 are KGHSH and LQKENI. Here the CDR3 reads CASSPNRLRGEPSGNTIYF. CDR3 DNA: TGTGCCAGCTCACCAAATAGGTTAAGGGGTGAGCCCTCTGGAAACACCATATATTTT. Together with reference TRBV18 and TRBJ1-3, the CDR3 gives the full variable domain: NAGVMQNPRHLVRRRGQEARLRCSPMKGHSHVYWYRQLPEEGLKFMVYLQKENIIDESGMPKERFSAEFPKEGPSILRIQQVVRGDSAAYFCASSPNRLRGEPSGNTIYFGEGSWLTVV.

This clone was observed a handful of times. The chain combines TRBV29-1 with TRBJ2-6, with D possibly being TRBD2 (5 bases). Germline V gives CDR1 SQVTM, CDR2 ANQGSEA. Trimming cost V 3 bases and J 0 bases, with 9 bases left between them. This CDR3 is built from 15 residues. The CDR3 DNA reads as TGCAGCGTTGACTCGGCGGGCTCTGGGGCCAACGTCCTGACTTTC. Residues: CSVDSAGSGANVLTF.

The rearrangement uses TRBV6-2 or TRBV6-3 and TRBJ1-2; perhaps TRBD1 as D (5 bases). Deletions cut 2 bases from V and 5 bases from J, with 9 bases between. Germline V gives CDR1 MNHEY, CDR2 SVGEGT. The length of the CDR3 is 13 residues. CDR3 region: CASSYGRGYGYTF. The CDR3 DNA is TGTGCCAGCAGTTACGGAAGGGGTTATGGCTACACCTTC.